The 12 T cell receptor beta chains listed next were all sequenced from one sample in a study of shared clonotypes between healthy human individuals. Sequencing was performed with immunoSEQ multiplex PCR; in TCRdb, only in-frame clones are kept and a portion is missing. The sample has more than 450,000 clones; 79% are singletons. Material for sequencing was PBMCs. These receptors were collected from a middle-aged woman in good health. Some clones in this sample may be carry-over from other donors' samples.

This chain's CDR3 is CASSLSRDRAKNIQYF. The CDR3 DNA reads as TGTGCCAGCAGCTTATCCCGGGACAGGGCCAAAAACATTCAGTACTTC. The genes are TRBV7-8 and TRBJ2-4, with 8 bases lining up with TRBD1. V trimming: 2 bases; J trimming: 1 base; junction bases outside the gene matches: 4. Germline CDR1 and CDR2: SGHVS and FQNEAQ. This CDR3 has 16 residues.

This rearrangement joins TRBV19 to TRBJ2-7; 7 bases match TRBD1. The CDR3 loop spans 14 amino acids. Germline V lookup: CDR1 LNHDA, CDR2 SQIVND (reference sequence). J was trimmed by 1 base and V by 3 bases; bases with no gene match: 3. The CDR3 bases are TGTGCCAGTAGTATGACAGGGATGTCCTACGAGCAGTACTTC. It yields the protein CASSMTGMSYEQYF.

The chain employs TRBV4-1 and TRBJ2-4, with TRBD1 matching over 9 bases. Germline CDR1 MGHRA, CDR2 YSYEKL. The trim removed 4 bases at V and 4 bases at J, leaving 2 bases unmatched. The CDR3 covers 14 residues. The CDR3 sequence: CASSLGTGKNIQYF. For the CDR3, the DNA is TGCGCCAGCAGCCTAGGGACAGGGAAAAACATTCAGTACTTC.

The rearrangement uses TRBV29-1 and TRBJ2-1; unclear D gene. The germline V gene has CDR1 SQVTM and CDR2 ANQGSEA. Trimming stripped 6 bases from V and 3 bases from J, with 15 bases between. This CDR3 region has 14 residues. Here the CDR3 reads CSVGGPTIYNEQFF. Here the CDR3 DNA reads TGCAGCGTGGGCGGACCGACGATCTACAATGAGCAGTTCTTC.

The CDR3 protein is CASSIGRLHTDTQYF. In DNA form, the CDR3 reads TGTGCCAGCAGTATTGGCCGGCTCCACACAGATACGCAGTATTTT. The V and J genes are TRBV6-6 and TRBJ2-3, with D uncertain. From germline, CDR1 is MNHNY and CDR2 SVGAGI (reference sequence). V lost 5 bases, J lost 2 bases, and 14 bases lay in between. The CDR3 extends over 15 amino acids.

This chain joins TRBV7-2 and TRBJ2-5; D is ambiguous. Germline V gene lookup returns CDR1 SGHTA and CDR2 FQGNSA. The CDR3 runs to 12 residues. V lost 8 bases and J lost 1, with 8 bases in between. Written as DNA, the CDR3 is TGTGCCAGCTCGATGCGCCAAGAGACCCAGTACTTC. Its translation: CASSMRQETQYF.

CDR3 region: CASSPGDSNYGYTF. The CDR3 bases are TGTGCCAGCTCACCAGGAGATTCTAACTATGGCTACACCTTC. The chain carries TRBV18 and TRBJ1-2; D unclear. The V gene's germline CDR1 is KGHSH and CDR2 LQKENI. CDR3 length equals 14 residues. The V end was cut by 2 bases, the J end by 0 bases, with 7 bases between.

V and J are TRBV12-1 and TRBJ2-1; the table calls TRBD2, which could not be checked here. TRBV12-1 has pseudogene status. CDR3 length: 13 amino acids. The CDR3 region is CASSPRGYNEQFF. Written as DNA, the CDR3 is TGTGCCAGCAGCCCGCGGGGATACAATGAGCAGTTCTTC.

The chain employs TRBV6-5 and TRBJ2-3; perhaps TRBD2 as D (5 bases). This CDR3 is 16 amino acids long. Germline V lookup: CDR1 MNHEY, CDR2 SVGAGI. Trimming cost V 0 bases and J 4 bases, with 14 bases left between them. This CDR3 is CASSYSSYSGADTQYF. Written as DNA, the CDR3 is TGTGCCAGCAGTTACTCTTCCTACAGCGGCGCAGATACGCAGTATTTT.

The CDR3 spells CASSRSLDTGELFF. CDR3 coding DNA: TGCGCCAGCAGTCGGAGTTTAGACACCGGGGAGCTGTTTTTT. This chain connects TRBV5-1 to TRBJ2-2; D remains unclear. Germline lookup yields CDR1 SGHRS and CDR2 YFSETQ. Trimming pared 5 bases from V and 3 bases from J, leaving 11 bases between. CDR3 length: 14 residues.

This rearrangement joins TRBV6-6 to TRBJ2-1; TRBD2 matches 9 bases. The CDR3 runs 16 residues. The germline V gene has CDR1 MNHNY and CDR2 SVGAGI (reference sequence). Losses at the gene ends were 2 bases for V and 4 bases for J; bases not matched to a gene: 6. The CDR3 region has the DNA TGTGCCAGCAGTTACGGAGGTAGCGGGAGATACAATGAGCAGTTCTTC. As protein: CASSYGGSGRYNEQFF.

In the case of this clone: This sample includes further DNA sequences coding for the same CDR3. The rearrangement links TRBV9 to TRBJ2-3; the D gene is possibly TRBD2 (6 bases). Germline V gene data show CDR1 as SGDLS and CDR2 as YYNGEE. The CDR3 runs 15 residues. Trimming removed 0 bases from V and 3 bases from J, with 11 bases in between. The CDR3 region is CASSVGVGSTDTQYF. CDR3 coding DNA: TGTGCCAGCAGCGTAGGGGTCGGGAGTACAGATACGCAGTATTTT.